This is a list of T cell receptor beta chains from one sample in a study of blood T cells in healthy people across ages. TCRdb ran MiXCR on the 5' RACE reads and lists one entry per CDR3 protein. The sample holds about 1.1 million distinct CDR3 sequences, more than 30% seen once. The material sequenced was blood. The receptors derive from a man aged 18 to 30 in good health. CDR3s include the opening cysteine and the closing phenylalanine or tryptophan. D genes are given only for firm matches. The size field is filled for only some rows; it gives once, few, many or a size class.

V gene: TRBV7-2
clone size: NA
J gene: TRBJ1-2
D gene: TRBD1
CDR3 DNA: TGTGCCAGCAGCTTAATTTCCGGACAGGGTGGTGGCTACACCTTC
CDR3 protein: CASSLISGQGGGYTF

V gene: TRBV4-3
clone size: NA
J gene: TRBJ2-3
D gene: NA
CDR3 DNA: TGCGCCAGCAGCTTCACAGGGCTTGATGATACGCAGTATTTT
CDR3 protein: CASSFTGLDDTQYF

V gene: TRBV7-7
clone size: NA
J gene: TRBJ2-6
D gene: NA
CDR3 DNA: TGTGCCAGCAGCCCCTCGCCCGGAGCTGGGGCCAACGTCCTGACTTTC
CDR3 protein: CASSPSPGAGANVLTF

V gene: TRBV12-3/TRBV12-4
clone size: few
J gene: TRBJ2-4
D gene: NA
CDR3 DNA: TGTGCCAGCAATGATTTGACAGAAGCCAAAAACATTCAGTACTTC
CDR3 protein: CASNDLTEAKNIQYF

V gene: TRBV11-1
clone size: few
J gene: TRBJ2-1
D gene: TRBD1
CDR3 DNA: TGTGCCAGCAACCACCCAGGGGGCTTAAGGTTCTACAATGAGCAGTTCTTC
CDR3 protein: CASNHPGGLRFYNEQFF

V gene: TRBV11-1
clone size: NA
J gene: TRBJ1-2
D gene: NA
CDR3 DNA: TGTGCCAGCAGCCTCGGGGGGGGGCGGATGGATGGCTACACCTTC
CDR3 protein: CASSLGGGRMDGYTF

V gene: TRBV4-1
clone size: NA
J gene: TRBJ2-1
D gene: NA
CDR3 DNA: TGCGCCAGCAGCCCCGTTGGAGAGACCCAGTTCTTC
CDR3 protein: CASSPVGETQFF

V gene: TRBV28
clone size: NA
J gene: TRBJ1-1
D gene: NA
CDR3 DNA: TGTGCCAGCAGTTTACCAGATCCCACTGAAGCTTTCTTT
CDR3 protein: CASSLPDPTEAFF

V gene: TRBV9
clone size: NA
J gene: TRBJ1-1
D gene: NA
CDR3 DNA: TGTGCCAGCACGACTTTAGGGGGGTCAGCCACTGAAGCTTTCTTT
CDR3 protein: CASTTLGGSATEAFF

V gene: TRBV9
clone size: NA
J gene: TRBJ2-2
D gene: NA
CDR3 DNA: TGTGCCAGCAGCACTCAGGGGTACGGCGGGGAGCTGTTTTTT
CDR3 protein: CASSTQGYGGELFF

V gene: TRBV2
clone size: NA
J gene: TRBJ1-2
D gene: NA
CDR3 DNA: TGTGCCAGCAGTGGAGTGGAGGGTGGCTACACCTTC
CDR3 protein: CASSGVEGGYTF

V gene: TRBV20-1
clone size: NA
J gene: TRBJ2-5
D gene: TRBD2
CDR3 DNA: TGCAGTGCTAGTCCGCTAGCGGGTCCTCCGCAGACCCAGTACTTC
CDR3 protein: CSASPLAGPPQTQYF

V gene: TRBV7-2
clone size: NA
J gene: TRBJ1-2
D gene: TRBD1
CDR3 DNA: TGTGCCAGCAGCCGAGCTTCGCAACAGGGGGCGGCTTCTGGCTACACCTTC
CDR3 protein: CASSRASQQGAASGYTF

V gene: TRBV5-6
clone size: NA
J gene: TRBJ2-6
D gene: NA
CDR3 DNA: TGTGCCAGCAGCACCATATCAGGGGATGGGGCCAACGTCCTGACTTTC
CDR3 protein: CASSTISGDGANVLTF

V gene: TRBV27
clone size: few
J gene: TRBJ2-3
D gene: TRBD2
CDR3 DNA: TGTGCCAGCAGTTTACCGGGGCGGGGGGGCGCAGATACGCAGTATTTT
CDR3 protein: CASSLPGRGGADTQYF

V gene: TRBV5-1
clone size: few
J gene: TRBJ2-6
D gene: NA
CDR3 DNA: TGCGCCAGCAGCTTGCTCGCCTCTGGGGCCAACGTCCTGACTTTC
CDR3 protein: CASSLLASGANVLTF

V gene: TRBV25-1
clone size: few
J gene: TRBJ2-4
D gene: NA
CDR3 DNA: TGTGCCAGCAGTCGGGAAGAAAACATTCAGTACTTC
CDR3 protein: CASSREENIQYF

V gene: TRBV20-1
clone size: NA
J gene: TRBJ2-2
D gene: NA
CDR3 DNA: TGCAGTGCTAGTAGGGGGAACACCGGGGAGCTGTTTTTT
CDR3 protein: CSASRGNTGELFF

V gene: TRBV6-2/TRBV6-3
clone size: few
J gene: TRBJ1-5
D gene: NA
CDR3 DNA: TGTGCCAGCAGCTCCAGCCGGGACAAAGATAGCAATCAGCCCCAGCATTTT
CDR3 protein: CASSSSRDKDSNQPQHF

V gene: TRBV20-1
clone size: NA
J gene: TRBJ1-5
D gene: NA
CDR3 DNA: TGCAGTGCAGGGGACGGACAGCCCCAGCATTTT
CDR3 protein: CSAGDGQPQHF

V gene: TRBV21-1
clone size: NA
J gene: TRBJ1-6
D gene: NA
CDR3 DNA: TGTGCCAGCAGCAAAGTGGCTCTTGCTAGGTCAGCAAAATCACCCCTCCACTTT
CDR3 protein: CASSKVALARSAKSPLHF

V gene: TRBV20-1
clone size: few
J gene: TRBJ1-4
D gene: NA
CDR3 DNA: TGCAGTGCCTTACTACTTGGCCCAGGGATAGAAAAACTGTTTTTT
CDR3 protein: CSALLLGPGIEKLFF

V gene: TRBV29-1
clone size: once
J gene: TRBJ2-5
D gene: NA
CDR3 DNA: TGCAGCGTTATCCACCGGGGGGCTAGCGGACTCCAAGAGACCCGGTACTTC
CDR3 protein: CSVIHRGASGLQETRYF

V gene: TRBV5-1
clone size: few
J gene: TRBJ2-7
D gene: NA
CDR3 DNA: TGCGCCAGCAGCGCCTCGGACAGCTACGAGCAGTACTTC
CDR3 protein: CASSASDSYEQYF

V gene: TRBV7-2
clone size: NA
J gene: TRBJ1-1
D gene: TRBD1
CDR3 DNA: TGTGCCAGCAGCATCGCACGGACAGGGAGGACTGAAGCTTTCTTT
CDR3 protein: CASSIARTGRTEAFF

V gene: TRBV5-1
clone size: NA
J gene: TRBJ1-2
D gene: TRBD1
CDR3 DNA: TGCGCCAGCAGCTCGTCCAGGGGGCGCAGGGGCTACACCTTC
CDR3 protein: CASSSSRGRRGYTF

V gene: TRBV4-3
clone size: NA
J gene: TRBJ1-3
D gene: NA
CDR3 DNA: TGCGCCAGCAGCCAAGGTGCACCGGGGGGCTCGATTGGAAACACCATATATTTT
CDR3 protein: CASSQGAPGGSIGNTIYF

V gene: TRBV6-6
clone size: few
J gene: TRBJ2-2
D gene: NA
CDR3 DNA: TGTGCCAGCAGTTGGGCCCCCGGGTTACCCACCGGGGAGCTGTTTTTT
CDR3 protein: CASSWAPGLPTGELFF